This T cell receptor (beta chain) was sequenced in a study of CD8+CD57+ T cells in acquired aplastic anemia. By flow cytometry, patients selected for sequencing had shown an expansion of CD8+CD57+ cells. Worth noting for this clonotype: One end of the junction does not line up with germline, which may come from a read error.

The length of the CDR3 is 14 residues. Looked up from germline, CDR1 is SGDLS and CDR2 is YYNGEE. Profiles of TCR beta VDJ and CDR3 were generated from a genomic DNA template. Using its own MiXCR run on the reads, TCRdb lists one record per CDR3 protein. Altogether fewer than 300,000 distinct CDR3 sequences are present, approximately 79% being singletons, with the ten largest covering less than 50%. Sequencing was carried out using sorted CD4+, CD8+, or CD8+CD57+ T cells (not recorded which) from PBMCs. This chain uses TRBV9 with TRBJ2-3, with D uncertain. The sequence derives from a human donor with aplastic anemia. CDR3 in amino acids: CASSVGSDTHYFCF. CDR3 DNA: TGTGCCAGCAGCGTAGGGTCAGATACGCATTATTTTTGTTTT.